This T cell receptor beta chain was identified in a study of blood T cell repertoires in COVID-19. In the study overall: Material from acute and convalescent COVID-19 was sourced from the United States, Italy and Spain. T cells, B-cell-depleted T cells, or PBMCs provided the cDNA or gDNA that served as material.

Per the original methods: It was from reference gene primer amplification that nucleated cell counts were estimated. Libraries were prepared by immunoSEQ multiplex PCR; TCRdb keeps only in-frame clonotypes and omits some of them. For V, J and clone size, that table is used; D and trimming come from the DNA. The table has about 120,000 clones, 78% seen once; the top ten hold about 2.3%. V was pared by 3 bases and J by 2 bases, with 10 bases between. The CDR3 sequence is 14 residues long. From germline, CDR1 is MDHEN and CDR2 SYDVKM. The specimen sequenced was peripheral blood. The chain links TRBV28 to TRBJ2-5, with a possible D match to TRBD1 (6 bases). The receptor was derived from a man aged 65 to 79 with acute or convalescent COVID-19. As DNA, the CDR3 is TGTGCCAGCAGTTTTACAGGGTCGCAAGAGACCCAGTACTTC. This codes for CASSFTGSQETQYF.